Listed here are 27 T cell receptor beta chains from one sample, sequenced in a study of radiotherapy plus CTLA-4 blockade in lung cancer. This table comes from immunoSEQ multiplex PCR, and its TCRdb copy is limited to in-frame clones, with some not included. Here the sample spans 90,000 to 130,000 clones, roughly 86% being singletons. Here the sequenced sample was peripheral blood, taken from a patient treated with radiotherapy plus ipilimumab. The receptors were sampled from a human donor with non-small cell lung cancer that progressed on radiotherapy plus ipilimumab. Some clones in this sample may be carry-over from other donors' samples.

The chain uses TRBV5-4 and TRBJ2-6; no reliable D call. The CDR3 is made up of 15 amino acids. CDR1 is SGHNT and CDR2 is YYREEE in the germline V gene (reference sequence). The V end was cut by 4 bases, the J end by 0 bases, with 8 bases between. The CDR3 here is CASSPGGSGANVLTF. Written as DNA, the CDR3 is TGTGCCAGCAGCCCAGGTGGCTCTGGGGCCAACGTCCTGACTTTC.

V usage is TRBV7-9 and J usage is TRBJ1-4; D gene uncertain. V shed 1 base and J shed 6 bases, with 6 bases lying between them. This CDR3 is built from 13 residues. The germline gives CDR1 SEHNR, CDR2 FQNEAQ (reference sequence). This CDR3 reads CASSLESDEKLFF. The CDR3 DNA reads as TGTGCCAGCAGCTTAGAGTCTGATGAAAAACTGTTTTTT.

This chain joins TRBV7-2 and TRBJ1-1; D gene ambiguous. The CDR3 length is 19 residues. Trimming took off 0 bases at V and 1 base at J, with 21 bases between the two ends. Germline-derived CDR1 and CDR2 are SGHTA and FQGNSA. The DNA of the CDR3 is TGTGCCAGCAGCTTAGCGGCCGGTTTAGTATTCGGGGAGAACACTGAAGCTTTCTTT. Translated: CASSLAAGLVFGENTEAFF.

This clone appeared a few times. V gene TRBV18 combines with J gene TRBJ2-7, with TRBD2 identical over 12 bases. The germline CDR1 and CDR2 sequences are KGHSH and LQKENI. The V and J ends lost 3 bases and 3 bases, in that order; junction bases with no gene match: 3. There are 15 residues in the CDR3. In DNA form, the CDR3 reads TGTGCCAGCTCACCTCCGACTAGCGGGGGCTACGAGCAGTACTTC. It codes for CASSPPTSGGYEQYF.

CDR3 residues: CASSSQGAYEQYF. CDR3 DNA: TGCGCCAGCAGCTCACAGGGGGCTTACGAGCAGTACTTC. J is TRBJ2-7 and V is TRBV5-1; 9 bases are shared with TRBD1. Germline V lookup: CDR1 SGHRS, CDR2 YFSETQ. V trimming: 3 bases; J trimming: 4 bases; junction bases outside the gene matches: 2. The CDR3 has 13 amino acids.

As concerns this clone: An end of the junction does not agree with germline; a read error may underlie this. The genes are TRBV7-7 and TRBJ2-2, with D tentatively TRBD2 (5 bases). The CDR3 sequence is 14 residues long. In germline, CDR1 is SSHAT, CDR2 FNYEAQ (reference sequence). CDR3 sequence: CASSSILVPGELFF. The CDR3, as DNA: TGTGCTAGCAGCTCTATACTAGTGCCCGGGGAGCTGTTTTTT. Based on the CDR3 plus reference TRBV7-7 and TRBJ2-2, the full variable domain is GAGVSQSPRYKVTKRGQDVTLRCDPISSHATLYWYQQALGQGPEFLTYFNYEAQPDKSGLPSDRFSAERPEGSISTLTIQRTEQRDSAMYRCASSSILVPGELFFGEGSRLTVL.

The V call is TRBV2, the J call TRBJ2-1; TRBD2 matches at 8 bases. CDR3 length: 13 amino acids. Germline CDR1 SNHLY, CDR2 FYNNEI. V trimming: 7 bases; J trimming: 10 bases; junction bases outside the gene matches: 9. In DNA form, the CDR3 reads TGTGCCAGCATCGGGGAAGGGACTAGAGAGCAGTTCTTC. Translation: CASIGEGTREQFF.

This chain links TRBV11-3 with TRBJ2-2, with TRBD1 as a possible D gene (5 bases). V was pared by 1 base and J by 4 bases, with 16 bases between. Germline CDR1 and CDR2: SGHNT and YENEEA. The CDR3 consists of 17 residues. The chain's CDR3 is CASSLGQGEDRTGELFF. DNA of the CDR3: TGTGCCAGCAGCTTAGGACAAGGGGAAGACCGCACCGGGGAGCTGTTTTTT.

CDR3: CASRRGRSYEQYF. CDR3 in DNA: TGTGCCAGCAGGAGGGGGCGGTCCTACGAGCAGTACTTC. V usage is TRBV6-5 and J usage is TRBJ2-7; 7 nucleotides align to TRBD1. J lost 1 base, V lost 6 bases, and 3 bases had no gene match. This CDR3 is 13 amino acids long. Germline CDR1 reads MNHEY; CDR2 reads SVGAGI.

Here the CDR3 reads CASSVVSGGSSPDTQYF. In nucleotides, the CDR3 is TGTGCCAGCAGTGTGGTTAGCGGGGGTTCCTCCCCTGATACGCAGTATTTT. This chain connects TRBV25-1 to TRBJ2-3; the match to TRBD2 covers 9 bases. Germline V CDR1 and CDR2: MGHDK, SYGVNS. The J segment lost 6 bases and the V segment lost 4 bases, leaving 14 bases of the junction unmatched. The CDR3 loop spans 17 amino acids.

V gene TRBV30 combines with J gene TRBJ1-1; D is perhaps TRBD1 (6 bases). Trimming removed 0 bases at V and 6 bases at J, with 8 bases between. The CDR3 covers 12 residues. CDR1 GTSNPN and CDR2 SVGIG come from the germline V gene (reference sequence). DNA for the CDR3: TGTGCCTGGAGTGTAGGGGGGTCTGAAGCTTTCTTT. Translation: CAWSVGGSEAFF.

CDR3 sequence (DNA): TGTGCCACCAGCAGAGATAGAGAAGGGAGCGGGGGGAGGGGAGAGACCCAGTACTTC. Protein sequence: CATSRDREGSGGRGETQYF. V and J are TRBV15 and TRBJ2-5; TRBD2 agrees at 9 bases. The CDR3 is 19 amino acids. Losses at the gene ends were 0 bases for V and 4 bases for J; bases not matched to a gene: 15. Germline CDR1 is LNHNV and CDR2 is YYDKDF (reference sequence).

This clone was counted between two and nine times. This chain joins TRBV5-6 and TRBJ1-2; 8 nucleotides align to TRBD1. There are 16 residues in the CDR3. With V trimmed by 4 bases and J by 4 bases, 12 bases remained unmatched. Germline V gene lookup returns CDR1 SGHDT and CDR2 YYEEEE. DNA for the CDR3: TGTGCCAGCAGCACCGGACAGGGAACGCATTTCTATGGCTACACCTTC. It is translated as CASSTGQGTHFYGYTF.

Relative to its sample, this clone is medium-sized (0.01 to 0.1%). The rearrangement uses TRBV7-8 and TRBJ1-3; D remains unclear. V lost 2 bases, J lost 6 bases, and 11 bases lay in between. The CDR3 has 14 amino acids. Germline V gives CDR1 SGHVS, CDR2 FQNEAQ. In DNA form, the CDR3 reads TGTGCCAGCAGCTTATTTGGTGAGCCAAACACCATATATTTT. Translating gives CASSLFGEPNTIYF.

This clone has a single count. This chain links TRBV6-6 with TRBJ2-3; TRBD1 aligns across 9 bases. The CDR3 has 15 residues. Looked up from germline, CDR1 is MNHNY and CDR2 is SVGAGI (reference sequence). With 6 bases clipped from V and 6 bases from J, the junction kept 10 bases outside the gene matches. CDR3 residues: CASSPRDRAPDTQYF. The CDR3 DNA follows: TGTGCCAGCAGCCCCCGGGACAGGGCCCCCGATACGCAGTATTTT.

The gene calls are TRBV6-5 and TRBJ2-7; D is unresolved. This CDR3 region has 12 residues. Per the germline V gene, CDR1 is MNHEY and CDR2 is SVGAGI. V lost 2 bases and J 4 bases, leaving 6 bases between the germline ends. The CDR3 here is CASSYDLYEQYF. The CDR3 DNA reads as TGTGCCAGCAGTTACGACCTTTACGAGCAGTACTTC.

The chain carries TRBV6-1 and TRBJ2-3, with TRBD1 matching 8 bases. The CDR3 is made up of 14 amino acids. The trim removed 5 bases at V and 2 bases at J, leaving 3 bases unmatched. Germline V CDR1 and CDR2: MNHNS, SASEGT. CDR3 protein: CASSRTGNTDTQYF. CDR3 DNA sequence: TGTGCCAGCAGTAGGACAGGGAACACAGATACGCAGTATTTT.

V gene TRBV6-5 combines with J gene TRBJ2-4; D remains ambiguous. CDR3 length equals 14 residues. Germline loops: CDR1 MNHEY, CDR2 SVGAGI. V gave up 4 bases and J gave up 0 bases, with 7 bases separating them. As DNA, the CDR3 is TGTGCCAGCAGTTCGAGGATAGCCAAAAACATTCAGTACTTC. As protein: CASSSRIAKNIQYF.

The chain carries TRBV18 and TRBJ2-1, with 8 bases that match TRBD1. Germline V gives CDR1 KGHSH, CDR2 LQKENI. V was pared by 2 bases and J by 12 bases, with 0 bases of the junction left unmatched. The CDR3 contains 11 residues. The CDR3 DNA follows: TGTGCCAGCTCACCAGGGACAGGGCAGTTCTTC. It yields the protein CASSPGTGQFF.

This chain links TRBV6-5 with TRBJ1-5, with D perhaps matching TRBD1 (6 bases). V was cut by 11 bases and J by 0 bases, with 17 bases left in between. CDR3 length equals 15 residues. The germline V gene has CDR1 MNHEY and CDR2 SVGAGI. The CDR3 region has the DNA TGTGCCTCCCGAGAGGGGACAAATAGCAATCAGCCCCAGCATTTT. Protein: CASREGTNSNQPQHF.

The V gene is TRBV7-9, the J gene TRBJ2-1, with a possible D match to TRBD1 (6 bases). The length of the CDR3 is 18 residues. Germline assignment: CDR1 SEHNR and CDR2 FQNEAQ (reference sequence). The ends were cut back, 4 bases at V and 3 bases at J, with 22 bases in the middle. The CDR3 coding sequence is TGTGCCAGCAGCTCCTTCTGGGACATCCTATCCGACTACAATGAGCAGTTCTTC. Translation: CASSSFWDILSDYNEQFF.

The chain uses TRBV19 and TRBJ1-2; 9 nucleotides line up with TRBD1. CDR1 and CDR2 (germline): LNHDA, SQIVND (reference sequence). After removal of 4 bases from V and 9 bases from J, the junction contained 12 bases not matched to a gene. The CDR3 runs to 15 residues. The CDR3 region is CASSTPPGQGERYTF. CDR3 nucleotides: TGTGCCAGTAGTACGCCTCCGGGACAGGGTGAACGCTACACCTTC.

This rearrangement joins TRBV7-3 to TRBJ2-2; no firm D call. In germline, CDR1 is SGHTA, CDR2 FQGTGA. This CDR3 is built from 13 residues. Trimming left V 0 bases short and J 7 bases short, with 6 bases between. CDR3 amino acids: CASSLTHGGELFF. The DNA of the CDR3 is TGTGCCAGCAGCTTAACCCACGGCGGGGAGCTGTTTTTT.

As to this clone: A read error is possible here, since a much larger clone lies one base away. V gene TRBV6-1 combines with J gene TRBJ2-2, with D maybe TRBD1 (5 bases). CDR3 length: 13 amino acids. The germline V gene encodes CDR1 MNHNS and CDR2 SASEGT. V lost 3 bases, J lost 3 bases, and 5 bases lay in between. CDR3 DNA: TGTGCCAGCAGTGACAGGGACACCGGGGAGCTGTTTTTT. Its translation is CASSDRDTGELFF.

The chain joins TRBV4-2 to TRBJ1-5, with TRBD1 identical over 7 bases. CDR1 and CDR2 (germline): LGHNA, YNFKEQ. This CDR3 contains 16 residues. V was pared by 2 bases and J by 1 base, with 5 bases of the junction left unmatched. The CDR3, as DNA: TGTGCCAGCAGCCAAAACAGGGGTTCAAGCAATCAGCCCCAGCATTTT. This codes for CASSQNRGSSNQPQHF.

This clone was seen a single time. The chain has TRBV5-6 and TRBJ2-7, with D perhaps being TRBD1 or TRBD2 (5 bases each). Between the trimmed V and J ends, which lost 2 bases and 2 bases, there was a span of 14 bases. CDR1 is SGHDT, CDR2 YYEEEE, per germline. The length of the CDR3 is 15 residues. CDR3 in DNA: TGTGCCAGCAGCTTCCTGGGGACGTCAACCTACGAGCAGTACTTC. Protein product: CASSFLGTSTYEQYF.

V gene TRBV7-2 combines with J gene TRBJ2-5; a weak D match, TRBD1 (5 bases). The CDR3 runs to 15 residues. Trimming took off 4 bases at V and 4 bases at J, with 16 bases between the two ends. Germline CDR1 SGHTA, CDR2 FQGNSA. CDR3 bases: TGTGCCAGCAGCTCCCGGCGGCAGGGCGGAGAGACCCAGTACTTC. Protein sequence: CASSSRRQGGETQYF.